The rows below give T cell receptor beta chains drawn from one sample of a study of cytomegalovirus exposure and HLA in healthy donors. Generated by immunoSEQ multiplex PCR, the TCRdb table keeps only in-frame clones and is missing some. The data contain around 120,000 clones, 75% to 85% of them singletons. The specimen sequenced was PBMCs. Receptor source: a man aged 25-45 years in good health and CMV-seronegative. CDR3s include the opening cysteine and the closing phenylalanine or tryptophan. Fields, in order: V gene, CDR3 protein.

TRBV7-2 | CASSFGGATGELFF
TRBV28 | CASSSRTGPSEQYF
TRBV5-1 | CASSPDSINQPQHF
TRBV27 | CASSWGTGSSYEQYF
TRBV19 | CASSMAAAGNTIYF
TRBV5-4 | CASSLGSSEGIQYF
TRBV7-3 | CASSPIGGDEQFF
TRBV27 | CASSLIGLASQSYNEQFF
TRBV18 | CASSPQGQGANTEAFF
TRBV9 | CASSARTSKFSTGELFF
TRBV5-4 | CASSLGLAEGYEQYF
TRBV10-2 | CASSWDRLNTEAFF
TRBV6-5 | CASRPTGGIYNEQFF
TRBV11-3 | CASSAKPGGNTEAFF
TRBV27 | CASSLSDSTYEQYF